This T cell receptor beta chain emerged from a study of blood T cell repertoires in COVID-19. The wider study: Whether acute or convalescent, the COVID-19 samples came from the United States, Italy and Spain.

Those who participated ranged in age from 18 to 89 years and resided in about two dozen US areas. Within 2 weeks of study entry, exposed participants had contacted a PCR-confirmed or clinician-diagnosed COVID-19 case. In the source study's methods: Cell counts per sample came from amplifying reference gene primers. Profiled with immunoSEQ multiplex PCR; TCRdb holds only in-frame clones, not every one. That table furnishes V, J and clone size, whereas the DNA furnished D and trimming. Of about 370,000 clones in the sample, more than 85% were seen once. Sequencing was performed on PBMCs or T cells enriched from blood (not recorded which). This clonotype originated in a woman aged 40 to 50 who had been exposed to COVID-19.

The CDR3 protein is CASSSLSGTQYF. CDR3 sequence (DNA): TGTGCCAGTAGCTCCCTCTCCGGTACGCAGTATTTT. The chain couples TRBV19 to TRBJ2-3, with no clear D. From germline, CDR1 is LNHDA and CDR2 SQIVND (reference sequence). The V and J ends lost 6 bases and 8 bases respectively, with 12 bases between them. This CDR3 has 12 residues.